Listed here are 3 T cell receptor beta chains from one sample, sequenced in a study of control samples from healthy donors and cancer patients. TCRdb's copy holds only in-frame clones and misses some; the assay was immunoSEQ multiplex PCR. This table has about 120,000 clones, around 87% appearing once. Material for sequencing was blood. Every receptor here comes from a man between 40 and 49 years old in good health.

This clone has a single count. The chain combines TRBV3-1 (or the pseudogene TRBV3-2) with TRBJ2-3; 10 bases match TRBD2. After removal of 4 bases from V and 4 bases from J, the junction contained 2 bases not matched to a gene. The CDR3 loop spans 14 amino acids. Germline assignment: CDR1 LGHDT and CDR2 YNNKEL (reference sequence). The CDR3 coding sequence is TGTGCCAGCAGCCTAGCGGGGGGACCAGATACGCAGTATTTT. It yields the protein CASSLAGGPDTQYF.

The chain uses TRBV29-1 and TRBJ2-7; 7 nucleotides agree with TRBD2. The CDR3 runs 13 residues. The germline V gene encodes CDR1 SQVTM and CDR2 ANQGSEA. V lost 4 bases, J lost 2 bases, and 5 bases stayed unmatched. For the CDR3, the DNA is TGCAGCGTTGTGGGAGGGACCACCTACGAGCAGTACTTC. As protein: CSVVGGTTYEQYF.

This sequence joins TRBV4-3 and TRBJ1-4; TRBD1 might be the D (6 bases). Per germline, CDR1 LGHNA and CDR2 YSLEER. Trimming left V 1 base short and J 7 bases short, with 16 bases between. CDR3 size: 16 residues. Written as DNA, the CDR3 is TGCGCCAGCAGCCAAGTAGTGGGGGGCACGGGTGAAAAACTGTTTTTT. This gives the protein CASSQVVGGTGEKLFF.